This T cell receptor beta chain is drawn from a study of cytomegalovirus exposure and HLA in healthy donors (dated by TCRdb to about 2017). Background for the entire study: According to an earlier analysis of several hundred of the donors, about 179 million T cells yielded 117 million unique TCR beta sequences and about 300 Gb of sequence data. Every discovery cohort repertoire had been produced on one sequencing platform. High-throughput TCR immunosequencing, statistical association of individual TCRs with disease status, and machine learning were combined to predict cytomegalovirus infection status. Across roughly 420 genotyped donors of the cohort, an average of approximately 220,000 unique TCR beta nucleotide sequences per donor were sequenced, and approximately 19% of those sequences were non-productive. An earlier analysis of 587 of the donors used high-throughput TCR beta sequencing to judge whether each TCR beta V gene segment behaved as functional or pseudogenic. Because of strong linkage in the cohort, roughly five DR-DQ haplotypes were treated as single units for association and clustering. The T cell repertoires of 666 subjects were profiled by immunosequencing and related to cytomegalovirus serostatus. To study patterns of TCR occurrence, a later analysis re-analyzed previously published TCR beta repertoires from 500 to 850 donors and added high-resolution HLA genotyping. Donor age, sex, ethnicity and CMV serostatus were collected together with the repertoire data. The genetic ancestry cluster associated with self-reported Caucasian donors included roughly four fifths of the 300 to 400 genotyped donors. Along with the 666-subject first cohort, a separate validation cohort of over 90 different subjects was used. Typing coverage differed by locus: A, B, C, DRB1 and DQB1 were typed in about 629-640 donors, DQA1 in about 510, DPA1 in around 580, and DPB1 in approximately 450. HLA typing covered class I and class II loci at four-digit resolution. The study was designed to test whether signatures of past pathogen exposure could be identified by cataloging public T cell receptors. Rather than using new phenotypic data, the later analysis identified candidate immune exposures from TCR beta sequences and from how often those sequences occurred across donors. A later genetic analysis took genome-wide SNP genotypes for about 55% of the 666 donors and used that subset as a discovery cohort. An early release that covered about 600 HLA-typed donors contained approximately 300 gigabases of sequencing data and roughly 84 million unique TCR sequences.

Trimming at the junction amounts to 8 bases on V and 7 bases on J, and the germline ends lie 23 bases apart. The cysteine opens and the phenylalanine closes a CDR3 of 14 amino acids. The DNA shown is the 42-base CDR3, in frame from base 1. CDR1 GTSNPN and CDR2 SVGIG are derived from the germline V gene (reference sequence). Study-wide conclusions, independent of this receptor: In a later analysis, most CMV-associated TCR beta chains were found to appear HLA-restricted, with HLA associations seemingly driven largely by CMV exposure. Only TCR beta chains were sequenced in this cohort, and the absence of alpha or paired-chain data limited detectable features. Immune exposure information for the cohort was limited to CMV serostatus. A cluster of highly shared sequence variants was judged likely to be a technical artifact of the sequencing pipeline. Specific HLA alleles were associated with 15,000 to 20,000 TCR beta sequences at a false discovery rate of 0.05 in a later analysis. It was suggested by the authors that the approach could potentially be generalized to other disease states and immunological phenotypes. Most TCR sequences were observed very rarely across donors, whereas some public TCRs were present in many individuals. Because HLA typing was unavailable for some donors at each locus, only the typed subset was used in association tests. Because counts were too low, more than 15 rarely observed V segments, including chromosome 9 orphons, were left out of the earlier analysis of about 620 of the donors. Assigning TCR associations to individual alleles was difficult when HLA alleles, especially DR and DQ, strongly co-occurred. Several of the top co-occurrence clusters appeared to be linked to parvovirus B19, influenza, CMV and Epstein-Barr virus, according to a later analysis. In a later analysis, the rate of TCR association differed among HLA loci, with DRB1 alleles having the most associated TCRs and HLA-C alleles having the fewest. The presence/absence analyses assumed that sequencing depth was roughly uniform across donors, and that assumption may not be true. In both the original and validation cohorts, the classifier was reported to diagnose cytomegalovirus status with high specificity and sensitivity. A later analysis found that HLA-associated TCR beta chains were more clonally expanded and had lower generation probabilities than equally common non-associated chains. Linkage disequilibrium might explain the correlated functional status among segregating V segments, but an unknown experimental factor could not be ruled out. In a later genetic analysis, a missense DCLRE1C variant was associated with V-gene and J-gene trimming of TCR beta chains, and the association was replicated in an independent cohort. Three of the identified cytomegalovirus-associated TCR beta chains were confirmed in vitro to be specific for cytomegalovirus antigens. The study listed 170 or so TCR beta chains as associated with cytomegalovirus. A further reported finding was that TCR beta sequences accurately predicted the HLA-A and HLA-B alleles for most subjects in the first cohort. Some IMGT-functional V segments, including TRBV6-2 and TRBV6-3, could not be distinguished by the 87-base-pair reads and were therefore excluded. An earlier analysis of around 540 of the donors showed that most TCR beta V segments appeared in productive rearrangements either about 87% or about 30% of the time, which broadly matched IMGT annotations. In a later genetic analysis, fewer N-insertions in productive TCRs were reported among donors in an Asian-associated ancestry cluster than the roughly 640-donor mean.

This clone was recorded only once. What antigen it recognizes has not been identified. No base qualities exist here, and no much larger clone lies one base off it. The library was generated by the immunoSEQ multiplex PCR assay. The multiplex PCR relied on a mix of 60 forward primers for TCR Vbeta segments and 13 reverse primers for TCR Jbeta segments. A multiplex PCR assay on genomic DNA amplified the CDR3 region of rearranged TCR beta genes. The amplified TCR beta libraries were sequenced on the Illumina HiSeq System as 87-base-pair reads. Per the authors' processing: A later analysis counted tens of millions of unique TCR beta chains across the 666 repertoires, and 9.5 million to 11 million of these chains were shared by at least two donors. A nearest-neighbor algorithm error-corrected the raw reads and collapsed the reads into unique sequences, merging closely related sequences to remove PCR and sequencing errors. V, D and J gene segments were assigned by aligning CDR3 sequences to IMGT reference sequences. Each retained sequence needed at least a six-nucleotide match to both a V gene segment and a J gene segment. A rearrangement was called productive if the CDR3 had no stop codons and remained in frame with V and J, and every other rearrangement was called non-productive. Following IMGT convention, CDR3 was defined as the stretch from the second conserved V-encoded cysteine up to the conserved J-encoded phenylalanine. Sequences without an unambiguous match to a single V gene segment were excluded from the earlier analysis of approximately 600 of the donors. In an earlier analysis of 500 to 750 of the donors, V segments were called functional above 56.7% productive rearrangements and were called segregating when the between-donor standard deviation exceeded 5%. A statistical classification framework was built to diagnose cytomegalovirus status from the catalog of TCR beta chain sequences. In a later analysis, V and J genes were assigned by comparing TCR nucleotide sequences against IMGT/GENE-DB human TR gene sequences. Using the TCRdist pipeline, a later analysis assigned CDR3 sequences along with most-parsimonious VDJ recombination scenarios. In a later analysis, each TCR beta chain was defined by its CDR3 amino acid sequence together with its V-gene family, and reads without a unique V-gene family were excluded. To address suspected cross-contamination and a sequencing artifact, a later analysis removed 550 to 750 highly shared, low-generation-probability nucleotide sequences. For each public chain, a later analysis derived a clonal expansion index from normalized ranks of inferred template counts within each repertoire. In a later analysis, generation probabilities were computed with a VDJ recombination model fitted to out-of-frame rearrangements, and the resulting probabilities were checked against IGoR. A later analysis scored TCR-TCR, TCR-HLA and TCR-CMV co-occurrence with hypergeometric tests, applying a repertoire-size bias correction to TCR pairs. To estimate false discovery rates, a later analysis permuted the HLA or CMV assignments 20 times. In a later analysis, co-occurring TCRs were grouped using DBSCAN, and TCRdist sequence similarity was added for clustering within HLA-allele-positive subsets. Repertoires with fewer than 30,000 or more than 120,000 public chains were left out of co-occurrence clustering, as were a handful of repertoires with anomalous nucleotide sharing. TCRdb provides this immuneACCESS table in a form limited to in-frame rearrangements. Some clones are lacking; in checked studies, under half of them reflect an unresolved V gene, and why the rest are absent is not known. V and J calls and clone size are copied from that table; D and trimming were computed from the DNA. The sample has 75,000 to 90,000 clones on record, about three quarters of them singletons. 11% of the sample lies in the top ten.

In total, about 650 healthy bone marrow donors made up the cohort. At the time of sampling, every cohort member was nominally healthy, though immune exposures that went unrecorded were likely present. The donor tested CMV seropositive and was one of the 289 seropositive cohort members. A peripheral blood sample was collected from each donor, and TCR beta sequencing was performed on peripheral blood mononuclear cells. Genomic DNA was extracted from the blood cell samples with the Qiagen DNeasy Blood Extraction Kit. The origin of this receptor is a woman in her forties in good health and CMV-seropositive. The sample comprised PBMCs. The chain is encoded by TRBV30 joined to TRBJ1-2; the D gene is possibly TRBD1, with 6 bases matching. The bases are TGTGCCCTCAATGGGGGCCTCACCCACTTTGGCTACACCTTC. It translates as CALNGGLTHFGYTF.